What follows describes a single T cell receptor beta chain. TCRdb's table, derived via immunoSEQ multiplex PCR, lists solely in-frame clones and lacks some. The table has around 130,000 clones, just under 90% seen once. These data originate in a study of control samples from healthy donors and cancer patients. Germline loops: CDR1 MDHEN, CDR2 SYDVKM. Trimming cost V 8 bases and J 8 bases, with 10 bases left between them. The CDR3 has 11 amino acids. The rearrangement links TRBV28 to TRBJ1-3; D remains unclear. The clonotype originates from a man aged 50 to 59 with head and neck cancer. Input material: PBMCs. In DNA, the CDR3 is TGTGCCAGCCCCCGCGGGGACACCATATATTTT. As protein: CASPRGDTIYF.